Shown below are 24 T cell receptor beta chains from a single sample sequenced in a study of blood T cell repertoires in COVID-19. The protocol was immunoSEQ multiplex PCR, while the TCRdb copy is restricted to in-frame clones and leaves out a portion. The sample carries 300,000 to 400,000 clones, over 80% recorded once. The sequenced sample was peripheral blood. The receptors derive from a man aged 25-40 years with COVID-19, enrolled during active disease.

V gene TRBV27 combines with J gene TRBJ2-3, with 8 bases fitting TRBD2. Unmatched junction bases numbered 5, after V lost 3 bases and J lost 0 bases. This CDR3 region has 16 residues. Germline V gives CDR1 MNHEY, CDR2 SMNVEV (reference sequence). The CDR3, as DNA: TGTGCCAGCAGTTTTATCGGGGGGGGAAGCACAGATACGCAGTATTTT. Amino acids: CASSFIGGGSTDTQYF.

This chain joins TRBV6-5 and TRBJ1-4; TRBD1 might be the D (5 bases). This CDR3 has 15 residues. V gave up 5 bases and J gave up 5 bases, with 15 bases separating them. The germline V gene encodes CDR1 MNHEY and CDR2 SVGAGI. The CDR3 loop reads CASSRQIYTNEKLFF. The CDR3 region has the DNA TGTGCCAGCAGTCGACAGATTTATACGAATGAAAAACTGTTTTTT.

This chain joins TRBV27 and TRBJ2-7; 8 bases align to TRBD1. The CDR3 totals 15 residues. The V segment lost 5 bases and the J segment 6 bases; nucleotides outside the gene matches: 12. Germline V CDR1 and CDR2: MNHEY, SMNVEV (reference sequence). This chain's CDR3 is CASSPWTGMGSEQYF. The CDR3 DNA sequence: TGTGCCAGCAGTCCCTGGACAGGGATGGGTTCCGAGCAGTACTTC.

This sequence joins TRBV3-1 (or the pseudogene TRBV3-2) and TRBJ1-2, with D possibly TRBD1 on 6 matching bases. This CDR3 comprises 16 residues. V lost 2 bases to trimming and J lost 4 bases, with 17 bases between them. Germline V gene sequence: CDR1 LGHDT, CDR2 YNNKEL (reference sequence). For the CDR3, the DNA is TGTGCCAGCAGCCAAAGGGGGGGCCCACGGGGCTATGGCTACACCTTC. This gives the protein CASSQRGGPRGYGYTF.

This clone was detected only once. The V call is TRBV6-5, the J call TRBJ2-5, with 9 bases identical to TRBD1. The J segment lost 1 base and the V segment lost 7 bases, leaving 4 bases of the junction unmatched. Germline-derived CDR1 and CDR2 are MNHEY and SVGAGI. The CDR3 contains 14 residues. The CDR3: CASNWDRVQETQYF. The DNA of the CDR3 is TGTGCCAGCAACTGGGACAGGGTCCAAGAGACCCAGTACTTC.

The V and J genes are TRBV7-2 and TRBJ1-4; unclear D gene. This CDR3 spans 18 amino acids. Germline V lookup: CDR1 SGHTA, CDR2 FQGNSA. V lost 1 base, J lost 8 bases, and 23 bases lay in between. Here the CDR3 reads CASSLVLGQSPPGEKLFF. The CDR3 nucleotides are TGTGCCAGCAGCTTAGTTTTAGGGCAGTCTCCCCCGGGGGAAAAACTGTTTTTT.

CDR3: CASSLGAQLDGNTIYF. CDR3 DNA: TGTGCCAGCAGCTTGGGGGCACAGCTCGATGGAAACACCATATATTTT. This sequence joins TRBV7-9 and TRBJ1-3; D is possibly TRBD1 (6 bases). CDR1 and CDR2 from the germline V gene are SEHNR and FQNEAQ (reference sequence). CDR3 length: 16 residues. V lost 3 bases, J lost 3 bases, and 15 bases lay in between.

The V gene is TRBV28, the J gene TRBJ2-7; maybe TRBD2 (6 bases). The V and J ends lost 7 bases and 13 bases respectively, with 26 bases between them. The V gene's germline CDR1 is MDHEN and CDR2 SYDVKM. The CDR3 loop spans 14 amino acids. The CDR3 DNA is TGTGCCAGCACCCTCTCTTCAGGGAGGCTAAACTTCTACTTC. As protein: CASTLSSGRLNFYF.

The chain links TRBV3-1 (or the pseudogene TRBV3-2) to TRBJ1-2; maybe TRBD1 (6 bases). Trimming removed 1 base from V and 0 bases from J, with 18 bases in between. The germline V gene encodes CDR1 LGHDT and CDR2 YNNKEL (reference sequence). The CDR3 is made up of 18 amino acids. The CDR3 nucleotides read TGTGCCAGCAGCCAAGTGTTTCTGGGGGCGCGGGCTAACTATGGCTACACCTTC. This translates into CASSQVFLGARANYGYTF.

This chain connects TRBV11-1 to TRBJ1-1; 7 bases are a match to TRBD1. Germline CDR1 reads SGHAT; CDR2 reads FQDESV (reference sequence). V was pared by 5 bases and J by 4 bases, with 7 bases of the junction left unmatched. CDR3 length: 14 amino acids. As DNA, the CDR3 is TGTGCCAGCAGCGTGACAGGGTGGCTCACTGAAGCTTTCTTT. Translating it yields CASSVTGWLTEAFF.

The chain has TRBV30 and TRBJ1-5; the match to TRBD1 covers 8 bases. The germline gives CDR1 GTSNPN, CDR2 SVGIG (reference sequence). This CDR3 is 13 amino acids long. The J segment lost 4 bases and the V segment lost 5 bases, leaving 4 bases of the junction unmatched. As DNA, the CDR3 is TGTGCCTGGGACAGGGGCAGGAATCAGCCCCAGCATTTT. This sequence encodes CAWDRGRNQPQHF.

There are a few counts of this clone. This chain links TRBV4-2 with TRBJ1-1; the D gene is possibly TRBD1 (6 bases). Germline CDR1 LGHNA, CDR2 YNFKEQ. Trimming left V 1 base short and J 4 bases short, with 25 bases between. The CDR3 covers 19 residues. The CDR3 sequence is CASSQVLRGGLRSGTEAFF. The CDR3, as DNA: TGTGCCAGCAGCCAAGTACTGCGAGGGGGATTACGGTCGGGCACTGAAGCTTTCTTT.

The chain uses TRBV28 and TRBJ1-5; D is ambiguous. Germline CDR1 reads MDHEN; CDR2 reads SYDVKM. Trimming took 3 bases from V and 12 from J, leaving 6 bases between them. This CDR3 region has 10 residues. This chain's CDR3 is CASSLEHQHF. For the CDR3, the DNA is TGTGCCAGCAGTTTGGAGCACCAGCATTTT.

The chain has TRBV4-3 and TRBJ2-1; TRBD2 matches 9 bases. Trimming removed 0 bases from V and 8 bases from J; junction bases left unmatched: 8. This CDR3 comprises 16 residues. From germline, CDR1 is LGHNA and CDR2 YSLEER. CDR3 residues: CASSQDRGLALYEQFF. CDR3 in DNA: TGCGCCAGCAGCCAAGATCGGGGACTAGCTCTCTATGAGCAGTTCTTC.

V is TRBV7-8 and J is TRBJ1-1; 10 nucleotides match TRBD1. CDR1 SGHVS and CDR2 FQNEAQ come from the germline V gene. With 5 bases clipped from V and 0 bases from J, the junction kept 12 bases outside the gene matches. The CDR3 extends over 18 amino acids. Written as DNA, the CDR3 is TGTGCCAGCAGCCTACGAGAGACAGGGGGCGGGCTGAACACTGAAGCTTTCTTT. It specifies CASSLRETGGGLNTEAFF.

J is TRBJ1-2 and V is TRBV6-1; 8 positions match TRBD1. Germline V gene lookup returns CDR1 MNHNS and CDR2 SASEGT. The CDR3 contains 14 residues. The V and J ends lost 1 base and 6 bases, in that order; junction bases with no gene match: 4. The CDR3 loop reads CASSEVGQVDGYTF. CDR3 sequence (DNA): TGTGCCAGCAGTGAAGTGGGACAGGTGGATGGCTACACCTTC.

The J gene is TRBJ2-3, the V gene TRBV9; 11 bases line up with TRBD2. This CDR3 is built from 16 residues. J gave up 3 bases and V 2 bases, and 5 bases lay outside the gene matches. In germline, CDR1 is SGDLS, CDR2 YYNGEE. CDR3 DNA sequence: TGTGCCAGCAGCGTCGGAACTAGCGGGGGTACAGATACGCAGTATTTT. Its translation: CASSVGTSGGTDTQYF.

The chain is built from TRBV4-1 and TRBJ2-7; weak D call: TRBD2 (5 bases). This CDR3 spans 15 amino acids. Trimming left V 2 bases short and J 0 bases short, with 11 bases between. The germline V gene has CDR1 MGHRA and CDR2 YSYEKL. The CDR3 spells CASSQQDAGSYEQYF. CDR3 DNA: TGCGCCAGCAGCCAACAGGACGCGGGCTCCTACGAGCAGTACTTC.

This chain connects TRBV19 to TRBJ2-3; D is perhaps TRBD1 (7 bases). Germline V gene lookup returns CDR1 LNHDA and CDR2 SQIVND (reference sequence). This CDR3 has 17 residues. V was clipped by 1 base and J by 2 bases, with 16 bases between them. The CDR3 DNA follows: TGTGCCAGTAGTATAGTTCCCCCAGGGGGGACCACAGATACGCAGTATTTT. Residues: CASSIVPPGGTTDTQYF.

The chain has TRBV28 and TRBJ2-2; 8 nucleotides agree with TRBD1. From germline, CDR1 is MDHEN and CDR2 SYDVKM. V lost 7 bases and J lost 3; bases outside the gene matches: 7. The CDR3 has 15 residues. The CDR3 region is CASTRSDRDTGELFF. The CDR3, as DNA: TGTGCCAGCACCCGCTCGGACAGGGACACCGGGGAGCTGTTTTTT.

The CDR3 is CASSLAGGWEKLFF. The CDR3 nucleotides are TGTGCCAGCAGCTTAGCTGGGGGCTGGGAAAAACTGTTTTTT. V usage is TRBV7-9 and J usage is TRBJ1-4; D is possibly TRBD1 (6 bases). Germline V gene data show CDR1 as SEHNR and CDR2 as FQNEAQ (reference sequence). The CDR3 consists of 14 residues. Trimming took 0 bases from V and 8 from J, leaving 10 bases between them.

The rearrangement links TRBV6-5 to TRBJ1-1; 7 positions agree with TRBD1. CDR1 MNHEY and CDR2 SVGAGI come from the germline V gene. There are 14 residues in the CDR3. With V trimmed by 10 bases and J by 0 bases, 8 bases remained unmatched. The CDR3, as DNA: TGTGCCACTCGACAGGGTTCCATGAACACTGAAGCTTTCTTT. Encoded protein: CATRQGSMNTEAFF.

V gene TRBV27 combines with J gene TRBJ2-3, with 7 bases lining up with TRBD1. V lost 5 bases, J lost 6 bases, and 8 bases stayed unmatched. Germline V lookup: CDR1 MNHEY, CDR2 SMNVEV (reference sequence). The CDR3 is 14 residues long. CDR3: CASSTIQGQDTQYF. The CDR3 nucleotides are TGTGCCAGCAGTACCATACAGGGGCAGGATACGCAGTATTTT.

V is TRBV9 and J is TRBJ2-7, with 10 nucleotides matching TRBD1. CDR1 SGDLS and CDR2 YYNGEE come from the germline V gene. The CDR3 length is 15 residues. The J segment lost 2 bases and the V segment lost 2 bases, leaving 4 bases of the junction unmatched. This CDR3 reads CASSVGQGVAYEQYF. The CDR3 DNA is TGTGCCAGCAGCGTTGGACAGGGGGTCGCCTACGAGCAGTACTTC.